The rows below give T cell receptor beta chains drawn from one sample of a study of cytomegalovirus exposure and HLA in healthy donors. Here immunoSEQ multiplex PCR was the method, and the copy in TCRdb shows in-frame clones only, minus some. The sample has roughly 120,000 clones; approximately 78% are singletons. The sample taken for sequencing was PBMCs. These receptors were taken from a man aged 25-45 years in good health and CMV-seropositive. CDR3s include the opening cysteine and the closing phenylalanine or tryptophan. D genes are given only for firm matches. The size of a clone is reported for some rows only, either as once, few or many, or as a class for expanded clones.

d_gene	abundance	v_gene	j_gene	CDR3nt	CDR3aa
-	-	TRBV2	TRBJ1-1	TGTGCCAGCAGTGAAGCAAGAGGAAGAAACACTGAAGCTTTCTTT	CASSEARGRNTEAFF
-	-	TRBV7-6	TRBJ2-3	TGTGCCAGCAGCTTTAACCAACAGGGTAGCACAGATACGCAGTATTTT	CASSFNQQGSTDTQYF
-	-	TRBV18	TRBJ2-5	TGTGCCAGCTCAGAGGGTTTCCAAGAGACCCAGTACTTC	CASSEGFQETQYF
-	-	TRBV6-4	TRBJ2-3	TGTGCCAGCAGTAGGACAGCAACTAGCACAGATACGCAGTATTTT	CASSRTATSTDTQYF
-	once	TRBV7-9	TRBJ1-1	TGTTCCAGCAGACTTACTACCTATGAAGCTTTCTTT	CSSRLTTYEAFF
TRBD2	-	TRBV29-1	TRBJ2-3	TGCAGCGTTGAAGATCGGGGGGGCGCCGGATTTGATACGCAGTATTTT	CSVEDRGGAGFDTQYF
TRBD1	-	TRBV19	TRBJ2-3	TGTGCCAGTAGTCTCGGGACAGGAGGCACAGATACGCAGTATTTT	CASSLGTGGTDTQYF
TRBD1	-	TRBV20-1	TRBJ1-1	TGCAGTGCTATACAGGGGGCCGAAGCTTTCTTT	CSAIQGAEAFF
TRBD2	-	TRBV7-6	TRBJ2-1	TGTGCCAGCAGCTTAAAAGCGGGAGAGGGTTATGAGCAGTTCTTC	CASSLKAGEGYEQFF
TRBD2	-	TRBV28	TRBJ2-7	TGTGCCAGCTCTTCGGGGCGGGGGGGCATCGAGCAGTACTTC	CASSSGRGGIEQYF
-	-	TRBV29-1	TRBJ1-1	TGCAGCGTGATCCGGGATACCAACACTGAAGCTTTCTTT	CSVIRDTNTEAFF
TRBD1	-	TRBV10-3	TRBJ2-3	TGTGCCATCAGTGATCAGGGGGCGACAGATACGCAGTATTTT	CAISDQGATDTQYF
-	-	TRBV5-4	TRBJ1-3	TGTGCCAGCAGCCCCACACCAAGCTCTGGAAACACCATATATTTT	CASSPTPSSGNTIYF
-	-	TRBV6-5	TRBJ1-1	TGTGCCAGCAGTTATTCTCCAGGTAGGCTCACTGAAGCTTTCTTT	CASSYSPGRLTEAFF
-	-	TRBV10-1	TRBJ2-2	TGCGCCAGCCGAGAAGGGACTGGCACCGGGGAGCTGTTTTTT	CASREGTGTGELFF
-	-	TRBV5-6	TRBJ1-2	TGTGCCAGCAGCTTTGGGCGAGACTATGGCTACACCTTC	CASSFGRDYGYTF
-	-	TRBV2	TRBJ2-7	TGTGCCAGCAGTCGGGGGGCGAGGTACGAGCAGTACTTC	CASSRGARYEQYF
-	-	TRBV2	TRBJ1-1	TGTGCCAGCAGTGAAGGCGGTTTTGGACAGAACACTGAAGCTTTCTTT	CASSEGGFGQNTEAFF
-	-	TRBV5-1	TRBJ2-2	TGCGCCAGCAGCTCCCTCTCCTCTTTCACCGGGGAGCTGTTTTTT	CASSSLSSFTGELFF
-	-	TRBV5-8	TRBJ1-2	TGTGCCAGCAGCTTGCTGACAGCCACAAACTATGGCTACACCTTC	CASSLLTATNYGYTF
TRBD1	-	TRBV4-1	TRBJ1-1	TGCGCCAGCAGCCTCTCGGGGACAGGGGGCCGCACTGAAGCTTTCTTT	CASSLSGTGGRTEAFF
TRBD2	-	TRBV5-1	TRBJ2-5	TGCGCCAGCAGCTTGGCGACTAGCGGGGGGGCCCGGGTAAAGACCCAGTACTTC	CASSLATSGGARVKTQYF
TRBD2	-	TRBV6-6	TRBJ2-1	TGTGCCAGCAGAGGGACTAGCGGGAGGGTCGAGCAGTTCTTC	CASRGTSGRVEQFF
TRBD1	-	TRBV9	TRBJ1-1	TGTGCCAGCAGCGTGGGAGGACAGGGCTACACTGAAGCTTTCTTT	CASSVGGQGYTEAFF
-	-	TRBV7-3	TRBJ2-5	TGTGCCAGCAGCTTAACTGGGAGAGAAGAGACCCAGTACTTC	CASSLTGREETQYF
-	-	TRBV6-1	TRBJ1-3	TGTGCCAGCACCTCACCGGAGTTCTCTGGAAACACCATATATTTT	CASTSPEFSGNTIYF
-	once	TRBV5-4	TRBJ1-2	TGTGCCAGCAGCTTGGAAGGACAGAACTATGGCTACACCTTC	CASSLEGQNYGYTF
-	once	TRBV19	TRBJ2-3	TGTGCCAGTAGTATCTGGCGGGCCTGGGATACGCAGTATTTT	CASSIWRAWDTQYF
-	-	TRBV5-5	TRBJ1-2	TGTGCCAGCAGCTTTAATTGGCAGGGGCTAGGCTACACCTTC	CASSFNWQGLGYTF